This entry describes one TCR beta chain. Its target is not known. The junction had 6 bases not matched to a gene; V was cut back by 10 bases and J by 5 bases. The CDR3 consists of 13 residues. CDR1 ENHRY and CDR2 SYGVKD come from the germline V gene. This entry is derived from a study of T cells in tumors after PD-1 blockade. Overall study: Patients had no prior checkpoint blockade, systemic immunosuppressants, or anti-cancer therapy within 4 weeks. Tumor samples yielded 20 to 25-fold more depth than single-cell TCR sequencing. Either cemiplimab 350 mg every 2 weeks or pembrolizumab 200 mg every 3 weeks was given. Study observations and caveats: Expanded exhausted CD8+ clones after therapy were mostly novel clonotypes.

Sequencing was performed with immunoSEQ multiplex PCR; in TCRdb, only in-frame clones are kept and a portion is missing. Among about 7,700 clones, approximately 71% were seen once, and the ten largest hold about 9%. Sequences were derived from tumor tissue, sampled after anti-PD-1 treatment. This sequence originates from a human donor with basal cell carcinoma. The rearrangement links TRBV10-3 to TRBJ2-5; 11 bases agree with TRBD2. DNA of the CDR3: TGTGCCACCAGCCCTAGCGGGGGGGAGACCCAGTACTTC. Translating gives CATSPSGGETQYF.